This TCR beta chain was obtained from a study of regulatory T cells in long-lasting Graves disease. Germline lookup yields CDR1 KGHSH and CDR2 LQKENI. There are 14 residues in the CDR3. V lost 1 base and J 6 bases, leaving 10 bases between the germline ends. The time point denotes: newly diagnosed GD, antithyroid drugs for less than 3 months. Researchers made the TCR library from RNA that was extracted from PBMCs. This clonotype was counted ten times or more. The antigen remains unidentified. General study points: Newly diagnosed patients shared about a thousand public clonotypes; persistent patients shared approximately 2,700.

Both iRepertoire HTBI primers and Arm-PCR of CDR3 regions were used to build the TCR beta libraries. TCRdb independently ran MiXCR on the multiplex PCR reads; one entry per CDR3 protein. The data show hundreds of thousands of distinct CDR3 sequences, about 16% seen once. The data also belong to a second study, concerning T cells in Graves' hyperthyroidism and ophthalmopathy. That source reports: The blood repertoire included most of the expanded thyroid clonotypes above 0.001.

The gene calls are TRBV18 and TRBJ2-1, with D tentatively TRBD1 or TRBD2 (5 bases each). This receptor was obtained from a woman aged 30 to 39 with Graves disease. Sequenced here: peripheral blood mononuclear cells (PBMCs), sampled at new diagnosis, from a patient treated with antithyroid drugs. The CDR3 DNA follows: TGTGCCAGCTCACCACAAGAGAGGGGCAATGAGCAGTTCTTC. Translated, it gives CASSPQERGNEQFF.